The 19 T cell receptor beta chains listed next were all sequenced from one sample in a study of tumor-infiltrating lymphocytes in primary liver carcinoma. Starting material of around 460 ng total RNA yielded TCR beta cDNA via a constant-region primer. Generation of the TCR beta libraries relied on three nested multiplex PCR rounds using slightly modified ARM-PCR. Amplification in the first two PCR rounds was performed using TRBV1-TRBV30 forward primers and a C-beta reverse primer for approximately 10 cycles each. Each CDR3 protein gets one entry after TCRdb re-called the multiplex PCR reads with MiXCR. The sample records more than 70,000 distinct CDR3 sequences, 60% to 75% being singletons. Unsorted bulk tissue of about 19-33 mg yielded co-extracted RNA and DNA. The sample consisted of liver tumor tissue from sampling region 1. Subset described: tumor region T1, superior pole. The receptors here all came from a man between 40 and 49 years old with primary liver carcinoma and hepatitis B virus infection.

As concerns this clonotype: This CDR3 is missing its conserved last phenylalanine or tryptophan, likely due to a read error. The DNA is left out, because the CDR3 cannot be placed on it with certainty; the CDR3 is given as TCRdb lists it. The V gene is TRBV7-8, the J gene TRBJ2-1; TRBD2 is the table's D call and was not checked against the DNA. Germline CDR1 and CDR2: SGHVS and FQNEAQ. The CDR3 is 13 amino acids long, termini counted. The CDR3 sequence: CASSSGTSVEHFL.

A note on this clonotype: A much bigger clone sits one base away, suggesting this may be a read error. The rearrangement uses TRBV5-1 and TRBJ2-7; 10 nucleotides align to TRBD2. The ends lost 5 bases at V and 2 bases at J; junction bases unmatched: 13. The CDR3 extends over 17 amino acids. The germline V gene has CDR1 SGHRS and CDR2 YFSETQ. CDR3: CASSIEAASGSTYEQYF. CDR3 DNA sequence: TGCGCCAGCAGTATCGAGGCTGCTAGCGGGAGTACCTACGAGCAGTACTTC.

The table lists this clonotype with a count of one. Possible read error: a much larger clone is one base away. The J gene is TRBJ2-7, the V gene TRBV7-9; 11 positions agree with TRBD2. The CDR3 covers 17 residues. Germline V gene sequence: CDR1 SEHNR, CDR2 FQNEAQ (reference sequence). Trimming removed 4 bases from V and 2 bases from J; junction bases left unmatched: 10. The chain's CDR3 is CASSSTEGLADPYEQYF. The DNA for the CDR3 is TGTGCCAGCAGCTCCACTGAGGGACTAGCGGATCCCTACGAGCAGTACTTC. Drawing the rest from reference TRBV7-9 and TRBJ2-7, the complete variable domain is DTGVSQNPRHKITKRGQNVTFRCDPISEHNRLYWYRQTLGQGPEFLTYFQNEAQLEKSRLLSDRFSAERPKGSFSTLEIQRTEQGDSAMYLCASSSTEGLADPYEQYFGPGTRLTVT.

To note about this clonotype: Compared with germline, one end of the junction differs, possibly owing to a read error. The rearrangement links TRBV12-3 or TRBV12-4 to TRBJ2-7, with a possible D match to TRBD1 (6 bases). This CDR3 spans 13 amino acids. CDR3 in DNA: TGTGCCAACAGTACGACAGGAGTCTACGAGCAGTACTTC. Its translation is CANSTTGVYEQYF.

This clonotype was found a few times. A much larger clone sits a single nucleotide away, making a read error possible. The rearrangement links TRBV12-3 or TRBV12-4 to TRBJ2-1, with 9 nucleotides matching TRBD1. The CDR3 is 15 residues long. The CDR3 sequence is CVSSLRQGGGNEQFF. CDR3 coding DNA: TGTGTCAGCAGTTTACGACAGGGGGGGGGGAATGAGCAGTTCTTC.

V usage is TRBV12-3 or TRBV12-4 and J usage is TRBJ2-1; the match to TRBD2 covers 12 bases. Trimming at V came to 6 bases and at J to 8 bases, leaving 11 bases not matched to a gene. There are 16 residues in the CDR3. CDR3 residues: CASRSLTSGRPDEQFF. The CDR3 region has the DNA TGTGCCAGCAGATCTCTTACTAGCGGGAGGCCGGATGAGCAGTTCTTC.

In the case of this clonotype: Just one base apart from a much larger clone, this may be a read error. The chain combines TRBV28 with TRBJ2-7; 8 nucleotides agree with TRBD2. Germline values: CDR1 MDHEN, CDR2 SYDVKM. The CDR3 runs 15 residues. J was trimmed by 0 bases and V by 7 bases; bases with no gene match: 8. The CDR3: CASTASGGLSYEQYF. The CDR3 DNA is TGTGCCAGCACCGCAAGCGGGGGCCTCTCCTACGAGCAGTACTTC.

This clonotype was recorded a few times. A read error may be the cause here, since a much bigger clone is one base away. CDR3: CVSSQGASANTGELFF. As DNA, the CDR3 is TGTGTCAGCAGCCAAGGAGCCTCCGCGAACACCGGGGAGCTGTTTTTT. The rearrangement uses TRBV4-2 and TRBJ2-2; no clear D. The germline V gene has CDR1 LGHNA and CDR2 YNFKEQ. This CDR3 contains 16 residues.

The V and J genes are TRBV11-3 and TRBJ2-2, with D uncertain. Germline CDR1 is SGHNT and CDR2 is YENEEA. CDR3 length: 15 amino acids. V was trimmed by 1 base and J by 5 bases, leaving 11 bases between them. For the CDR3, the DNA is TGTGCCAGCAGCTTAGTGGGCCCTGGGACCGGGGAGCTGTTTTTT. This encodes CASSLVGPGTGELFF.

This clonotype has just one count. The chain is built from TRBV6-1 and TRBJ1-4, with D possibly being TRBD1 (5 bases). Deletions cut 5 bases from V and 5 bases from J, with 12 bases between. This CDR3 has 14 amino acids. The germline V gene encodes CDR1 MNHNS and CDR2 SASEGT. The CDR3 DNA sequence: TGTGCCAGCAGTACGGAAGGGGCGAATGAAAAACTGTTTTTT. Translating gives CASSTEGANEKLFF.

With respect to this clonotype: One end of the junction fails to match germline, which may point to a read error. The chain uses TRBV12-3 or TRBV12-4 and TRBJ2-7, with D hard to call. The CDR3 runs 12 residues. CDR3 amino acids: CAGSFDRYEQYF. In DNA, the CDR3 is TGTGCCGGCAGTTTTGACCGTTACGAGCAGTACTTC.

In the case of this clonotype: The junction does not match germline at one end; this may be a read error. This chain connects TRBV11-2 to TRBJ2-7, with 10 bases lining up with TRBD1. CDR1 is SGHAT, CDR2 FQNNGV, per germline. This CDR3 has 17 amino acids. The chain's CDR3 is CANSSRTGGANRHEQYF. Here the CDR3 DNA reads TGTGCCAACAGCTCCCGGACAGGGGGAGCCAACAGACACGAGCAGTACTTC.

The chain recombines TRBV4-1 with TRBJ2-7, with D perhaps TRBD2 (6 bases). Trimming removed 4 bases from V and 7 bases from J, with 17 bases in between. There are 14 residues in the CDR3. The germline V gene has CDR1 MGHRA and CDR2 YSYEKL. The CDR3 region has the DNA TGCGCCAGCAGCCCCCGGGACTCGCTGATTGAGCAGTACTTC. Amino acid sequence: CASSPRDSLIEQYF.

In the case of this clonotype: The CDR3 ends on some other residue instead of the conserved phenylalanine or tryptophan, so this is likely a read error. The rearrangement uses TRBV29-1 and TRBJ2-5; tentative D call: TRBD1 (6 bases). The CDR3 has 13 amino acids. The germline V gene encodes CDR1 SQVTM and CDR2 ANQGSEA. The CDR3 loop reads CSVGQQIKEIQYI. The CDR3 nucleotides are TGCAGCGTAGGACAGCAGATTAAAGAGATCCAGTACATC.

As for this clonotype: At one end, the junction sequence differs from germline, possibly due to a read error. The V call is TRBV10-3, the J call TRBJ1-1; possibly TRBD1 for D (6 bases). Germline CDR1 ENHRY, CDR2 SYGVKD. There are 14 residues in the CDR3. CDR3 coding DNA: TGTGCCATCAGCCGAACAGGGTTGGGCATTGAAGCTTTCTTC. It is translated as CAISRTGLGIEAFF.

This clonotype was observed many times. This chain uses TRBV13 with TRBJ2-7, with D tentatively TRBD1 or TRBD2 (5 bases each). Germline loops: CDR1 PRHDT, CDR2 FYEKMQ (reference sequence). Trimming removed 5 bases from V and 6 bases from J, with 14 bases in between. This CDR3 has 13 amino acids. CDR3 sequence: CASSNRDLGEQYF. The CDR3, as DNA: TGTGCCAGCAGCAACCGGGACCTCGGCGAGCAGTACTTC.

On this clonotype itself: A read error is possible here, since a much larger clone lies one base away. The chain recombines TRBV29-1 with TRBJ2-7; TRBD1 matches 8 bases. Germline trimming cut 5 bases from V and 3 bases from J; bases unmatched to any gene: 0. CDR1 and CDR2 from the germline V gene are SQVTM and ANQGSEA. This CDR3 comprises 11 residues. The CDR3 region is CSVTGGYEQYF. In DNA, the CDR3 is TGCAGCGTTACAGGGGGCTACGAGCAGTACTTC.

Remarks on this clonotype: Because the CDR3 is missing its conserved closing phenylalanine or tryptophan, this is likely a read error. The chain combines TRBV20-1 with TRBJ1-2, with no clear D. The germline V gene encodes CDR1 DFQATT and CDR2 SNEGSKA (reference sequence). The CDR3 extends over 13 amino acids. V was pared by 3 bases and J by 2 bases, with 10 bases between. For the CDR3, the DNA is TGCAGTGCTAGTCGAGTAGTAAACTATGGCTACACCTTA. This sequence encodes CSASRVVNYGYTL.

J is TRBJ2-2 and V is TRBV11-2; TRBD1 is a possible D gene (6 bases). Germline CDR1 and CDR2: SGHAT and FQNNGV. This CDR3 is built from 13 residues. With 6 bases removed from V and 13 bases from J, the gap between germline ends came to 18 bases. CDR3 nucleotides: TGTGCCAGCAGTCTCCTCAGGGGCCGGGGGCTGTTTTTT. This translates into CASSLLRGRGLFF.